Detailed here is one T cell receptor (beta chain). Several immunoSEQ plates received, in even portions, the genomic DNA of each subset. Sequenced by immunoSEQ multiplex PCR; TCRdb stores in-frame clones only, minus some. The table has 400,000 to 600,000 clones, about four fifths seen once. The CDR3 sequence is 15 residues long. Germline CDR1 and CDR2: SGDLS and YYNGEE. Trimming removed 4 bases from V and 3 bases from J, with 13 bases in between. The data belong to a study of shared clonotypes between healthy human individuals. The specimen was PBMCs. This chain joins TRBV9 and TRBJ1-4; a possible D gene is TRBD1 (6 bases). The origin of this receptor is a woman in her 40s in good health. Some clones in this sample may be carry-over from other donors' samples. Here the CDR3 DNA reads TGTGCCAGCAGCTTCCAGGGGAACTCTAATGAAAAACTGTTTTTT. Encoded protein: CASSFQGNSNEKLFF.